This is a list of T cell receptor beta chains from one sample in a study of blood T cell repertoires in COVID-19. Clones were sequenced by immunoSEQ multiplex PCR, and TCRdb holds only the in-frame ones, with some missing. The repertoire holds about 80,000 clones, about four fifths seen once, with 10% to 15% in the top ten. Sequenced: peripheral blood. These receptors all come from an elderly man with acute or convalescent COVID-19. Both conserved end residues are part of each CDR3. Fields, in order: D gene, clone size, V gene, J gene, CDR3 length, CDR3 DNA, CDR3 protein. The D gene is left open where the match is weak. Only part of the rows carry a size: once, few, many, or a class if the clone is expanded.

>TRBD1|-|TRBV3-1/TRBV3-2|TRBJ2-7|17
TGTGCCAGCAGCCCGGGGACAGGGGGCATCCGAAGGGGAGAGCAGTACTTC
CASSPGTGGIRRGEQYF
>TRBD1|-|TRBV4-2|TRBJ1-6|17
TGTGCCAGCAGCCAAAGGAAACGACAGGGAGTAAATTCACCCCTCCACTTT
CASSQRKRQGVNSPLHF
>-|once|TRBV6-5|TRBJ1-5|14
TGTGCCAGCAGCCCAGACAGGAGAAATCAGCCCCAGCATTTT
CASSPDRRNQPQHF
>-|-|TRBV19|TRBJ1-2|13
TGTGCCAGTAGTATTACAAGACTCTATGGCTACACCTTC
CASSITRLYGYTF
>-|-|TRBV19|TRBJ1-5|14
TGTGCCAGTAGTATAACAGGGTTTGGTCAGCCCCAGCATTTT
CASSITGFGQPQHF
>-|-|TRBV6-5|TRBJ1-1|13
TGTGCCAGCAGTCCTCATAAGGAGGAGCAAGCTTTCTTT
CASSPHKEEQAFF
>-|-|TRBV29-1|TRBJ2-1|13
TGCAGCGCCTCCCAGAGCACGGGTCTAGAGCAGTTCTTC
CSASQSTGLEQFF
>-|-|TRBV6-4|TRBJ1-4|14
TGTGCCAGCAGAGACACTTATCAGGGGGAAAAACTGTTTTTT
CASRDTYQGEKLFF
>-|-|TRBV18|TRBJ2-3|14
TGTGCCAGCTCCCCAGCGGCTAGCACAGATACGCAGTATTTT
CASSPAASTDTQYF
>TRBD1|-|TRBV5-1|TRBJ1-2|16
TGCGCCAGCAGCTTGGGGACAGGGATGAAGGGGTATGGCTACACCTTC
CASSLGTGMKGYGYTF
>TRBD1|-|TRBV6-6|TRBJ1-2|14
TGTGCCAGCGACAGGGGAGGATCCAACTATGGCTACACCTTC
CASDRGGSNYGYTF
>-|-|TRBV12-5|TRBJ1-5|14
TGTGCTAGTGCCCAGGACAGCCTAAATCAGCCCCAGCATTTT
CASAQDSLNQPQHF
>-|-|TRBV19|TRBJ1-5|14
TGTGCTACAGCCTGGCAGGGCGGCAATCAGCCCCAGCATTTT
CATAWQGGNQPQHF
>-|-|TRBV12-5|TRBJ1-3|16
TGTGCTAGTGGTCGGAGGGGTCGGGCGTCTGGAAACACCATATATTTT
CASGRRGRASGNTIYF
>-|-|TRBV20-1|TRBJ2-5|13
TGCAGTGCTAATGACGGGGGGCGGGAGACCCAGTACTTC
CSANDGGRETQYF
>TRBD2|once|TRBV5-4|TRBJ2-3|17
TGTGCCAGCAGCTTTCTGCTAGCGGGGGGCGCCACAGATACGCAGTATTTT
CASSFLLAGGATDTQYF
>-|-|TRBV4-1|TRBJ1-5|16
TGCGCCAGCAGCCAAGTAGGGCGGGATAGCAATCAGCCCCAGCATTTT
CASSQVGRDSNQPQHF
>TRBD2|-|TRBV7-9|TRBJ2-2|17
TGTGCCAGCAGCTTTTGGACTAGCGGGGGTTCTAGCGGGGAGCTGTTTTTT
CASSFWTSGGSSGELFF
>-|-|TRBV9|TRBJ2-1|13
TGTGCCAGCAGCGTAGCGGGCTACAATGAGCAGTTCTTC
CASSVAGYNEQFF
>-|-|TRBV2|TRBJ1-5|15
TGTGCCAGCAGTCCATTCGGGGGGATAAATCAGCCCCAGCATTTT
CASSPFGGINQPQHF
>-|-|TRBV3-1/TRBV3-2|TRBJ1-1|15
TGTGCCAGCAGCCAAGGTGGCGCCCGGGCAGGGCAAGCTTTCTTT
CASSQGGARAGQAFF
>-|-|TRBV18|TRBJ2-1|17
TGTGCCAGCTCACCGGGGTACGGACAGTTAGCCAAAAATGAGCAGTTCTTC
CASSPGYGQLAKNEQFF
>-|-|TRBV10-1|TRBJ1-3|14
TGCGCCAGCAGCCAGGGCGGCTCTGGAAACACCATATATTTT
CASSQGGSGNTIYF
>TRBD1|-|TRBV3-1/TRBV3-2|TRBJ1-4|18
TGTGCCAGCAGCCCCAGTCCCGGGACAGGGGGTACTAATGAAAAACTGTTTTTT
CASSPSPGTGGTNEKLFF
>-|-|TRBV5-1|TRBJ1-1|14
TGCGCCAGCAGCGTTCTGACAGGGAACACTGAAGCTTTCTTT
CASSVLTGNTEAFF
>-|-|TRBV7-9|TRBJ2-7|11
TGTGCCAGCAGCAACCCGGACGAGCAGTACTTC
CASSNPDEQYF
>TRBD1|-|TRBV6-5|TRBJ1-2|10
TGTGCCAGCAGGGACAGGGGGCTCCACTTC
CASRDRGLHF
>TRBD1|-|TRBV5-1|TRBJ2-2|16
TGCGCCAGCAGCTTAACAGGGGGTGCGAACACCGGGGAGCTGTTTTTT
CASSLTGGANTGELFF
>-|-|TRBV29-1|TRBJ2-7|12
TGCAGCGTGACTCGCAGGGTGGGCGAGCAGTACTTC
CSVTRRVGEQYF
>-|once|TRBV29-1|TRBJ2-5|13
TGCAGCGTTGTTTTTGGGGCAGGGGAGACCCAGTACTTC
CSVVFGAGETQYF
>TRBD1|-|TRBV4-1|TRBJ2-7|15
TGCGCCAGCAGCCAACCAACGACAGGGGTTCGCGAGCAGTACTTC
CASSQPTTGVREQYF
>-|-|TRBV6-1|TRBJ1-1|13
TGTGCCAGCAGTGAACAGGAGAACACTGAAGCTTTCTTT
CASSEQENTEAFF
>-|-|TRBV6-5|TRBJ1-4|15
TGTGCCAGCGGAGTACTCGGGGAACCCGATCGAAAACTGTTTTTT
CASGVLGEPDRKLFF
>-|-|TRBV23-1|TRBJ2-5|14
TGCGCCAGCAGTCAATCCACAGCTCAAGAGACCCAGTACTTC
CASSQSTAQETQYF
>TRBD2|-|TRBV7-7|TRBJ2-5|15
TGTGCTAGCAGCTTAGGGCGGGGGGTCCAAGAGACCCAGTACTTC
CASSLGRGVQETQYF
>TRBD2|-|TRBV3-1/TRBV3-2|TRBJ2-3|20
TGTGCCAGCAGCCCGCGGACTAGCGGGGGGGTGAATAGGGGAACAGATACGCAGTATTTT
CASSPRTSGGVNRGTDTQYF
>-|-|TRBV6-1|TRBJ1-5|11
TGTGCCAGCAGTGATCGAGGTCCCAAGCATTTT
CASSDRGPKHF
>TRBD2|once|TRBV27|TRBJ2-7|17
TGTGCCAGCAGCCGCGGACTAGCGGGGGTTGGGGGATCCGAGCAGTACTTC
CASSRGLAGVGGSEQYF
>-|-|TRBV5-1|TRBJ1-2|16
TGCGCCAGCAGCTCCGAGGGGACACCCGCCCGCTATGGCTACACCTTC
CASSSEGTPARYGYTF
>TRBD1|-|TRBV19|TRBJ1-6|15
TGTGCCAGTAGTAGCCGGGACAGGGTACGGTCACCCCTCCACTTT
CASSSRDRVRSPLHF
>TRBD1|-|TRBV20-1|TRBJ1-6|13
TGCAGTGCTAGTCAGGGGGCGCAATCACCCCTCCACTTT
CSASQGAQSPLHF
>-|-|TRBV12-3/TRBV12-4|TRBJ2-7|12
TGTGCCAGCAGTTTTTTGCCGGACGAGCAGTACTTC
CASSFLPDEQYF